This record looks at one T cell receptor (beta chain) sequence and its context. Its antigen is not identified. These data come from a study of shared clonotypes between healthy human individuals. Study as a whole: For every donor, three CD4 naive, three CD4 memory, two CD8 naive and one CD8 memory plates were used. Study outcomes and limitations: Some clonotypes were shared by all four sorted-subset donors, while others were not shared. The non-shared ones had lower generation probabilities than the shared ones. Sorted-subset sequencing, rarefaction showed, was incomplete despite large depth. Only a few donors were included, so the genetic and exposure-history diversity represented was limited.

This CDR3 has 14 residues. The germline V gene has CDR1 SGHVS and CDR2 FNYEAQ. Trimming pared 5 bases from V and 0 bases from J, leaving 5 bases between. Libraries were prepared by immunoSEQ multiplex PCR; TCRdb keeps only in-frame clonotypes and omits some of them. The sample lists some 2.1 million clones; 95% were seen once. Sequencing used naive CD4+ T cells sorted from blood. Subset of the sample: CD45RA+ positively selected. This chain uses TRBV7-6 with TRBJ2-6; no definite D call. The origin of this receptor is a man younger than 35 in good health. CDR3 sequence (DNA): TGTGCCAGCAGCCCTGACTCTGGGGCCAACGTCCTGACTTTC. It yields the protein CASSPDSGANVLTF. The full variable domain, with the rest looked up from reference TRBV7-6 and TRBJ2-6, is GAGVSQSPRYKVTKRGQDVALRCDPISGHVSLYWYRQALGQGPEFLTYFNYEAQQDKSGLPNDRFSAERPEGSISTLTIQRTEQRDSAMYRCASSPDSGANVLTFGAGSRLTVL.